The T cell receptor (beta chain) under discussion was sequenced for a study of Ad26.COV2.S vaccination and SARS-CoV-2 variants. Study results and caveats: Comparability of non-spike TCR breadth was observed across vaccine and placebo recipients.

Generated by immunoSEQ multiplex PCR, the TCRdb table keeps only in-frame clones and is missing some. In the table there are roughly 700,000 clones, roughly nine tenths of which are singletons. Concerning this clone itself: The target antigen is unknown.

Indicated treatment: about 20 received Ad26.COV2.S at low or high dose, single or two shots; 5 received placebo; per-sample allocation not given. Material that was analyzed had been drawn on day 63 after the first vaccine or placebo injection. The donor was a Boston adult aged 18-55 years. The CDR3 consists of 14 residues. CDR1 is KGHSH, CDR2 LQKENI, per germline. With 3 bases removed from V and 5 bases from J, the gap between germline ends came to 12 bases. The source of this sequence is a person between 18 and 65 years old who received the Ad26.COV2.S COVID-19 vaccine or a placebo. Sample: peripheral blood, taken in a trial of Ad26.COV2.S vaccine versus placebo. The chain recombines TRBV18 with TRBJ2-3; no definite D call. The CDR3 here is CASSPPAWRDTQYF. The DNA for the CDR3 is TGTGCCAGCTCACCCCCGGCCTGGAGAGATACGCAGTATTTT. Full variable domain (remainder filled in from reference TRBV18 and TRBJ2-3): NAGVMQNPRHLVRRRGQEARLRCSPMKGHSHVYWYRQLPEEGLKFMVYLQKENIIDESGMPKERFSAEFPKEGPSILRIQQVVRGDSAAYFCASSPPAWRDTQYFGPGTRLTVL.